This T cell receptor beta chain emerged from a study of T cell responses to AZD1222 COVID-19 vaccine. CDR1 and CDR2 (germline): MNHEY, SMNVEV (reference sequence). The CDR3 consists of 15 residues. V was pared by 6 bases and J by 5 bases, with 10 bases of the junction left unmatched. Using immunoSEQ multiplex PCR, the repertoire was profiled, and TCRdb retains in-frame clones only, with some absent. This table has 150,000 or so clones, about 89% appearing once. V and J are TRBV27 and TRBJ1-1, with TRBD1 matching 9 bases. The TCR originated in an adult who received the AZD1222 COVID-19 vaccine. Material: peripheral blood, obtained 28 days after the second AZD1222 dose. CDR3 in DNA: TGTGCCAGCAGAGTCTCCAACAGGGGGCTGACTGAAGCTTTCTTT. This translates into CASRVSNRGLTEAFF.